This T cell receptor beta chain derives from a study of T cell repertoires in cytomegalovirus infection. About the study: HLA-B-restricted CMV epitopes that are well studied, plus recently identified HLA-C-restricted ones, were used by the study. Matching HLA type and CMV infection were both indicated by public TCR beta signatures.

Comment on this clonotype: The antigen is unknown.

Points from the study as a whole: Carriers of CMV and the relevant HLA type were discriminated by public TCR beta frequency. In two of eight donors, the top clonotype was HLA-C-restricted CMV-specific.

V was clipped by 7 bases and J by 8 bases; unmatched bases: 5. The CDR3 totals 13 residues. In germline, CDR1 is SNHLY, CDR2 FYNNEI. One entry per CDR3 protein results from TCRdb running MiXCR on the reads. The table includes more than 300,000 distinct CDR3 sequences, about 35% detected once. The rearrangement joins TRBV2 to TRBJ2-1; TRBD1 aligns across 10 bases. This sample comprised cultured PBMCs, obtained from culture after CMV antigen stimulation. This sequence was found in a human donor in good health (CMV status not recorded). Some clones in this sample may be carry-over from other donors' samples. CDR3 DNA sequence: TGTGCCAGCAACCGGGACAGGGGAGATGAGCAGTTCTTC. Its protein product is CASNRDRGDEQFF.